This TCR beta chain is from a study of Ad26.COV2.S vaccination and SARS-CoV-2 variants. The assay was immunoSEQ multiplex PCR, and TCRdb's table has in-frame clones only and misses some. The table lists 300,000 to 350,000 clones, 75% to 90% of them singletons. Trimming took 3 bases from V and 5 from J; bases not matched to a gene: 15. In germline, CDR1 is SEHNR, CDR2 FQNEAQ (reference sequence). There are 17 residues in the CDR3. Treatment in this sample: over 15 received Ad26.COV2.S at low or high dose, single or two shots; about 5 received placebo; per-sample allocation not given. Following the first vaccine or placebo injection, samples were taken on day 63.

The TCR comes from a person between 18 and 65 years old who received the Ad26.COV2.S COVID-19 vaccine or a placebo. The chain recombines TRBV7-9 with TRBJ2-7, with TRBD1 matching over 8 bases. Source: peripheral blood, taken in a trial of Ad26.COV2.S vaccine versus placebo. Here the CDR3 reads CASSLIPRGRDGDEQYF. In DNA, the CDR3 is TGTGCCAGCAGCTTGATCCCCAGGGGGCGCGACGGGGACGAGCAGTACTTC. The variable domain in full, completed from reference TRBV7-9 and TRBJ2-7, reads DTGVSQNPRHKITKRGQNVTFRCDPISEHNRLYWYRQTLGQGPEFLTYFQNEAQLEKSRLLSDRFSAERPKGSFSTLEIQRTEQGDSAMYLCASSLIPRGRDGDEQYFGPGTRLTVT.